Sequencing of this T cell receptor (beta chain) was carried out in a study of blood T cell repertoires in COVID-19. At the level of the study: Samples representing acute and convalescent COVID-19 were sourced from the United States, Italy and Spain. PBMCs, B-cell-depleted T cells, or T cells provided the cDNA or gDNA that made up the material.

Per the original methods: Reference gene primers were amplified, and this amplification served to estimate nucleated cell counts. Profiling relied on immunoSEQ multiplex PCR, and the TCRdb table lists in-frame clones only, not all of them. V, J and clone size are taken as reported in that table, and D and trimming were inferred from the DNA itself. The repertoire holds about 340,000 clones, with 90% to 95% as singletons. Trimming at V came to 4 bases and at J to 6 bases, leaving 5 bases not matched to a gene. The germline gives CDR1 SGHRS, CDR2 YFSETQ. The CDR3 spans 15 residues. This clonotype was sampled from a woman aged 18-29 years who had recovered from COVID-19. Material for sequencing was peripheral blood. The genes are TRBV5-1 and TRBJ1-4; 11 nucleotides align to TRBD1. This chain's CDR3 is CASSGGQGAHEKLFF. The CDR3 coding sequence is TGCGCCAGCAGCGGAGGACAGGGGGCGCATGAAAAACTGTTTTTT.